These T cell receptor beta chains were read from a single sample in a study of T cell responses to AZD1222 COVID-19 vaccine. Generated by immunoSEQ multiplex PCR, the TCRdb table keeps only in-frame clones and is missing some. The sample includes about 100,000 clones, roughly nine tenths seen only once; the top ten take 3% to 3.5%. Source: peripheral blood, taken 28 days after the second dose of the MenACWY control vaccine. The receptors shown here come from an adult who received the MenACWY meningococcal vaccine as a control. Each CDR3 is given without its conserved first and last residue. D genes are given only for firm matches.

>TRBV11-2|TRBJ2-7|-
ASSLLDSAY
>TRBV19|TRBJ2-5|-
ASSMGTPRLRETQY
>TRBV28|TRBJ1-3|-
ASSPPWGVGNTIY
>TRBV2|TRBJ2-7|-
ASFPDGAYEQY
>TRBV7-3|TRBJ1-4|TRBD1
ASKDRVGEKLF
>TRBV27|TRBJ2-2|TRBD1
ASSFRGGTGGPANTGELF
>TRBV7-9|TRBJ2-7|-
ASSPLLRTPYEQY
>TRBV12-3/TRBV12-4|TRBJ1-2|-
ASSLRRYGYT
>TRBV18|TRBJ2-7|-
ASSIATRSPYEQY
>TRBV2|TRBJ1-2|-
ASSTQGFGYT
>TRBV5-1|TRBJ1-3|-
ASSLDFGNTIY
>TRBV5-4|TRBJ1-6|-
ASSRGASDSPLH
>TRBV7-3|TRBJ2-5|-
ASSLIGGGDETQY
>TRBV30|TRBJ1-1|-
AWSGRLEAF
>TRBV15|TRBJ2-3|-
ATSRGSQGSSTDTQY
>TRBV18|TRBJ1-4|TRBD1
ASSPRGAATNEKLF
>TRBV5-5|TRBJ2-2|TRBD2
ASTSGGTGELF
>TRBV6-5|TRBJ1-2|TRBD1
ASSNSGTGDTFGYT
>TRBV5-1|TRBJ1-3|-
ASSLTGTGNTIY
>TRBV9|TRBJ1-1|-
ASSVLGDTEAF
>TRBV7-2|TRBJ1-4|-
ASSLHGTSEKLF
>TRBV7-9|TRBJ1-5|-
ASSLEGTHSNQPQH
>TRBV3-1/TRBV3-2|TRBJ1-2|TRBD1
ASSPMTGGNGYT
>TRBV27|TRBJ2-7|TRBD1
ASRITGGGTYEQY
>TRBV3-1/TRBV3-2|TRBJ2-3|-
ASSLTPGSTDTQY
>TRBV18|TRBJ1-1|-
ASSPRQGSDEAF
>TRBV28|TRBJ1-1|-
ASRKSLNTEAF
>TRBV18|TRBJ2-3|-
ASSFTVTDTQY
>TRBV5-1|TRBJ2-5|-
ASSLNQMYQETQY
>TRBV7-3|TRBJ2-2|-
ASGEGTGELF
>TRBV7-2|TRBJ1-1|TRBD1
ASSFDRDTEAF
>TRBV23-1|TRBJ1-2|-
ASSHRFNYGYT
>TRBV27|TRBJ2-3|-
ASRTSPPRDTQY
>TRBV15|TRBJ1-3|-
ATSRDRASGNTIY
>TRBV7-6|TRBJ2-1|-
ASSLERSGTGEQF
>TRBV4-3|TRBJ1-5|-
ASSQDPGWDQPQH
>TRBV2|TRBJ1-2|TRBD1
ASIPTGAAGYT
>TRBV19|TRBJ2-7|TRBD1
ASSWGTGSYEQY
>TRBV15|TRBJ1-1|-
ATSRDLRVTEAF
>TRBV30|TRBJ1-1|TRBD1
AWSPGTGGSGGKAF
>TRBV4-2|TRBJ2-2|TRBD2
ASSPSAGGTNTGELF
>TRBV5-6|TRBJ2-7|TRBD2
ASSLAGLAGDYEQY
>TRBV24-1|TRBJ2-1|TRBD1
ATNPGTGKNEQF
>TRBV19|TRBJ2-1|-
ASSIGPGTPEQF
>TRBV6-5|TRBJ2-7|-
ASSYSRPGGYEQY
>TRBV5-4|TRBJ1-1|-
ASSLDLGGRANTEAF